The 27 T cell receptor beta chains listed next were all sequenced from one sample in a study of T cell repertoires in cytomegalovirus infection. TCRdb passed the reads through MiXCR, listing each CDR3 protein once. The sample lists some 99,000 distinct CDR3 sequences, about 30% occurring once. No cognate antigen is known for these TCRs. The specimen was CD8+ T cells from cultured PBMCs, collected from culture after CMV antigen stimulation. The origin of the receptors is a human donor in good health (CMV status not recorded). Some clones in this sample may be carry-over from other donors' samples.

V and J are TRBV4-1 and TRBJ1-2; D gene unclear. V was cut by 0 bases and J by 0 bases, with 17 bases left in between. CDR1 is MGHRA, CDR2 YSYEKL, per germline. The CDR3 loop spans 18 amino acids. This chain's CDR3 is CASSQDPTRGLANYGYTF. CDR3 bases: TGCGCCAGCAGCCAAGACCCCACACGTGGGCTCGCTAACTATGGCTACACCTTC.

This chain connects TRBV27 to TRBJ2-1, with no clear D. Trimming shortened V by 5 bases and J by 7 bases, and 9 bases separated the two germline ends. Germline CDR1 and CDR2: MNHEY and SMNVEV (reference sequence). This CDR3 has 12 amino acids. In DNA, the CDR3 is TGTGCCAGCAGTCCCTCGAGGAATGAGCAGTTCTTC. Encoded protein: CASSPSRNEQFF.

This clonotype was picked up a small number of times. The V and J genes are TRBV4-1 and TRBJ2-5, with D perhaps TRBD1 or TRBD2 (5 bases each). The CDR3 length is 14 residues. The V end was cut by 1 base, the J end by 4 bases, with 10 bases between. Germline values: CDR1 MGHRA, CDR2 YSYEKL. The CDR3 nucleotides read TGCGCCAGCAGCCAAGTCCCAGGGACAGAGACCCAGTACTTC. It codes for CASSQVPGTETQYF.

A word on this clonotype: This may come from a read error, since a much larger clone is one base off. CDR3 DNA: TGTGCCAGCAGCTTTAGGGGACAGGGCGTAGTTGGCTACACCTTC. It specifies CASSFRGQGVVGYTF. The chain links TRBV7-4 to TRBJ1-2, with 9 bases lining up with TRBD1. With V trimmed by 3 bases and J by 7 bases, 9 bases remained unmatched. Germline CDR1 is SGHVT and CDR2 is SQSDAQ. The length of the CDR3 is 15 residues.

The sample holds many counts of this clonotype. This chain connects TRBV12-3 or TRBV12-4 to TRBJ1-5; D unresolved. V gave up 5 bases and J gave up 7 bases, with 12 bases separating them. The CDR3 length is 13 residues. Here the CDR3 DNA reads TGTGCCAGCAGTAGGGCAGACTTCCAGCCCCAGCATTTT. This sequence encodes CASSRADFQPQHF.

This chain connects TRBV28 to TRBJ2-7; no reliable D call. Germline loops: CDR1 MDHEN, CDR2 SYDVKM. V lost 7 bases, J lost 4 bases, and 17 bases lay in between. This CDR3 contains 14 residues. This chain's CDR3 is CASTWAVGGYEQYF. CDR3 coding DNA: TGTGCCAGCACTTGGGCCGTGGGCGGTTACGAGCAGTACTTC.

This clonotype was counted between two and nine times. The chain employs TRBV7-6 and TRBJ2-3; weak D call: TRBD1 (6 bases). Germline-derived CDR1 and CDR2 are SGHVS and FNYEAQ. There are 12 residues in the CDR3. The V gene lost 6 bases and the J gene lost 9 bases, with 13 bases spanning the gap. The chain's CDR3 is CASSHHRATQYF. The CDR3 DNA follows: TGTGCCAGCAGTCATCACAGGGCAACGCAGTATTTT.

In its sample, this clonotype was seen many times. The chain joins TRBV7-8 to TRBJ1-1; D is unresolved. There are 13 residues in the CDR3. The germline V gene encodes CDR1 SGHVS and CDR2 FQNEAQ. V was clipped by 8 bases and J by 6 bases, with 16 bases between them. DNA for the CDR3: TGTGCCAGCTCCCCACCCCTGAAGGCTGAAGCTTTCTTT. Translated, it gives CASSPPLKAEAFF.

This rearrangement joins TRBV6-1 to TRBJ2-2; D is possibly TRBD1 or TRBD2 (5 bases each). V was pared by 3 bases and J by 5 bases, with 13 bases between. The CDR3 is 15 amino acids. Germline CDR1 and CDR2: MNHNS and SASEGT. The CDR3 is CASSERWGGTGELFF. The CDR3 region has the DNA TGTGCCAGCAGTGAGCGGTGGGGCGGGACCGGGGAGCTGTTTTTT.

The J gene is TRBJ2-1, the V gene TRBV13; 8 bases are shared with TRBD1. The CDR3 loop spans 12 amino acids. Germline assignment: CDR1 PRHDT and CDR2 FYEKMQ (reference sequence). V shed 4 bases and J 9 bases; nucleotides not matched to a gene: 2. The CDR3 protein is CASSSDRGEQFF. CDR3 sequence (DNA): TGTGCCAGCAGCTCCGACAGGGGTGAGCAGTTCTTC. Using reference TRBV13 and TRBJ2-1 for the parts outside the CDR3, the full variable domain is AAGVIQSPRHLIKEKRETATLKCYPIPRHDTVYWYQQGPGQDPQFLISFYEKMQSDKGSIPDRFSAQQFSDYHSELNMSSLELGDSALYFCASSSDRGEQFFGPGTRLTVL.

The sample holds many counts of this clonotype. This chain uses TRBV6-2 or TRBV6-3 with TRBJ2-1, with 7 bases identical to TRBD2. The CDR3 runs to 15 residues. Germline V gives CDR1 MNHEY, CDR2 SVGEGT. The J segment lost 2 bases and the V segment lost 7 bases, leaving 8 bases of the junction unmatched. The DNA for the CDR3 is TGTGCCAGCACCCCCCTCGGACTAGCCTACAATGAGCAGTTCTTC. The encoded protein is CASTPLGLAYNEQFF.

This clonotype showed up just a few times. The chain couples TRBV20-1 to TRBJ2-4; D perhaps matches TRBD1 (6 bases). The germline V gene encodes CDR1 DFQATT and CDR2 SNEGSKA (reference sequence). V lost 3 bases to trimming and J lost 5 bases, with 11 bases between them. The CDR3 has 13 residues. In nucleotides, the CDR3 is TGCAGTGCTAGCCCCTGGACAGAAAACATTCAGTACTTC. Protein product: CSASPWTENIQYF.

This clonotype was seen repeatedly, ten times or more. The chain recombines TRBV7-8 with TRBJ2-1, with unresolved D. Trimming left V 8 bases short and J 1 base short, with 6 bases between. This CDR3 has 12 residues. Germline V CDR1 and CDR2: SGHVS, FQNEAQ. The CDR3 protein is CASFYSYNEQFF. The CDR3 DNA follows: TGTGCCAGCTTTTATTCCTACAATGAGCAGTTCTTC.

The table lists this clonotype with many counts. The V call is TRBV7-9, the J call TRBJ1-2; D might be TRBD1 (5 bases). The V end lost 1 base, the J end lost 5 bases, and 8 bases lay between the germline ends. The CDR3 totals 13 residues. Per germline, CDR1 SEHNR and CDR2 FQNEAQ (reference sequence). The CDR3 nucleotides read TGTGCCAGCAGCTTAGGGGAGGGGTATGGCTACACCTTC. Residues: CASSLGEGYGYTF.

The chain has TRBV12-3 or TRBV12-4 and TRBJ2-5, with TRBD1 matching over 9 bases. J gave up 0 bases and V 8 bases, and 4 bases lay outside the gene matches. The CDR3 covers 14 residues. The CDR3 DNA reads TGTGCCAGCCGGGACAGGGCGTACCAAGAGACCCAGTACTTC. Protein sequence: CASRDRAYQETQYF.

This clonotype was counted only a few times. V usage is TRBV6-2 or TRBV6-3 and J usage is TRBJ1-1; possibly TRBD1 for D (5 bases). The CDR3 is 13 residues long. Germline V gives CDR1 MNHEY, CDR2 SVGEGT. The V gene lost 2 bases and the J gene lost 8 bases, with 12 bases spanning the gap. The CDR3 sequence is CASSYRDFEEAFF. The CDR3 DNA is TGTGCCAGCAGTTACCGGGACTTTGAGGAAGCTTTCTTT.

This clonotype turned up a few times. The CDR3 is CATQESHEQFF. In DNA form, the CDR3 reads TGTGCCACCCAGGAAAGCCATGAGCAGTTCTTC. The J gene is TRBJ2-1, the V gene TRBV19; D is unclear. Germline V gene sequence: CDR1 LNHDA, CDR2 SQIVND (reference sequence). There are 11 residues in the CDR3. V lost 10 bases, J lost 8 bases, and 12 bases lay in between.

This clonotype showed up just a few times. The chain uses TRBV20-1 and TRBJ2-2; D uncertain. The V end was cut by 4 bases, the J end by 0 bases, with 6 bases between. CDR1 DFQATT and CDR2 SNEGSKA come from the germline V gene (reference sequence). The CDR3 is 13 amino acids. CDR3 loop: CSATTANTGELFF. CDR3 DNA: TGCAGTGCTACCACAGCGAACACCGGGGAGCTGTTTTTT.

The table lists this clonotype with a few counts. The V and J genes are TRBV6-1 and TRBJ2-3; possible D gene TRBD1, 5 bases. CDR3 size: 17 residues. From germline, CDR1 is MNHNS and CDR2 SASEGT. V lost 7 bases and J lost 0, with 20 bases in between. The CDR3 region is CASTLHEDSSSTDTQYF. The CDR3 coding sequence is TGTGCCAGCACCCTCCACGAAGACAGTTCTAGCACAGATACGCAGTATTTT.

This clonotype was seen a few times. The chain has TRBV27 and TRBJ2-4; 9 bases fit TRBD1. The CDR3 sequence is 17 residues long. CDR1 is MNHEY, CDR2 SMNVEV, per germline (reference sequence). V was clipped by 6 bases and J by 1 base; unmatched bases: 10. The CDR3 sequence: CASSDRGTARAKNIQYF. Here the CDR3 DNA reads TGTGCCAGCAGCGACAGGGGGACAGCTCGGGCCAAAAACATTCAGTACTTC.

This clonotype came up many times. V usage is TRBV7-2 and J usage is TRBJ2-2; no clear D. V was shortened by 0 bases and J by 1 base, with 9 bases between the two germline ends. This CDR3 has 16 amino acids. Germline loops: CDR1 SGHTA, CDR2 FQGNSA. The CDR3 coding sequence is TGTGCCAGCAGCTTAGCGCCCACAATGAACACCGGGGAGCTGTTTTTT. Encoded protein: CASSLAPTMNTGELFF. The full variable domain, with the rest looked up from reference TRBV7-2 and TRBJ2-2, is GAGVSQSPSNKVTEKGKDVELRCDPISGHTALYWYRQSLGQGLEFLIYFQGNSAPDKSGLPSDRFSAERTGGSVSTLTIQRTQQEDSAVYLCASSLAPTMNTGELFFGEGSRLTVL.

With respect to this clonotype: The junction does not match germline at one end; this may be a read error. The V and J genes are TRBV5-4 and TRBJ2-5; a possible D gene is TRBD1 (8 bases). CDR1 SGHNT and CDR2 YYREEE come from the germline V gene (reference sequence). The CDR3 has 16 residues. The CDR3 protein is CVSSPRSGTGRETQYF. Written as DNA, the CDR3 is TGTGTCAGCAGCCCAAGAAGCGGGACAGGAAGAGAGACCCAGTACTTC. The full variable domain, rest sourced from reference TRBV5-4 and TRBJ2-5, is ETGVTQSPTHLIKTRGQQVTLRCSSQSGHNTVSWYQQALGQGPQFIFQYYREEENGRGNFPPRFSGLQFPNYSSELNVNALELDDSALYLCVSSPRSGTGRETQYFGPGTRLLVL.

Written as DNA, the CDR3 is TGTGCCAGCAGTTTAATGGCGGGGGGCTACAATGAGCAGTTCTTC. The encoded protein is CASSLMAGGYNEQFF. This sequence joins TRBV27 and TRBJ2-1; 8 positions agree with TRBD2. The germline gives CDR1 MNHEY, CDR2 SMNVEV (reference sequence). The CDR3 extends over 15 amino acids. V trimming: 2 bases; J trimming: 3 bases; junction bases outside the gene matches: 3.

The chain uses TRBV7-9 and TRBJ2-7; 9 bases are a match to TRBD1. The CDR3 length is 15 residues. Per germline, CDR1 SEHNR and CDR2 FQNEAQ (reference sequence). With 4 bases clipped from V and 0 bases from J, the junction kept 4 bases outside the gene matches. The CDR3: CASSSTGGLSYEQYF. The CDR3 DNA is TGTGCCAGCAGCTCTACAGGGGGCCTCTCCTACGAGCAGTACTTC.

This clonotype was observed at least ten times. The V gene is TRBV12-3 or TRBV12-4, the J gene TRBJ2-1; 9 bases fit TRBD1. The CDR3 has 13 amino acids. Unmatched junction bases numbered 7, after V lost 6 bases and J lost 10 bases. The CDR3 DNA follows: TGTGCCAGCAGCCGGGACAGGGACCGGGAGCAGTTCTTC. This codes for CASSRDRDREQFF.

This clonotype was seen ten or more times. V and J are TRBV20-1 and TRBJ1-2; perhaps TRBD1 as D (5 bases). This CDR3 contains 13 residues. Per germline, CDR1 DFQATT and CDR2 SNEGSKA (reference sequence). Trimming shortened V by 0 bases and J by 2 bases, and 7 bases separated the two germline ends. This CDR3 reads CSARDRTNYGYTF. CDR3 nucleotide sequence: TGCAGTGCTAGAGATCGGACAAACTATGGCTACACCTTC.

The chain links TRBV12-3 or TRBV12-4 to TRBJ1-5; no definite D call. V was trimmed by 7 bases and J by 1 base, leaving 11 bases between them. The CDR3 runs 14 residues. The CDR3 DNA follows: TGTGCCAGCACCCCTGGAAGAAGCAATCAGCCCCAGCATTTT. It specifies CASTPGRSNQPQHF.